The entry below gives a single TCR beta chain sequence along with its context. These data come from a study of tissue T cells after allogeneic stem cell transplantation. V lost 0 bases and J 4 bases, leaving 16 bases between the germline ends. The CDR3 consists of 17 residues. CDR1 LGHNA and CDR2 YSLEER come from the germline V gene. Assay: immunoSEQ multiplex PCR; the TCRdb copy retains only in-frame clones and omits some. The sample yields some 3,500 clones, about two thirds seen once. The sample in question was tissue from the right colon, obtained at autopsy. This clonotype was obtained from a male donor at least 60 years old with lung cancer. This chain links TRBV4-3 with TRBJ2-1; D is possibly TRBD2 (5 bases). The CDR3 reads CASSQETAAGPYNEQFF. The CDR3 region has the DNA TGCGCCAGCAGCCAAGAAACAGCCGCGGGTCCTTACAATGAGCAGTTCTTC.